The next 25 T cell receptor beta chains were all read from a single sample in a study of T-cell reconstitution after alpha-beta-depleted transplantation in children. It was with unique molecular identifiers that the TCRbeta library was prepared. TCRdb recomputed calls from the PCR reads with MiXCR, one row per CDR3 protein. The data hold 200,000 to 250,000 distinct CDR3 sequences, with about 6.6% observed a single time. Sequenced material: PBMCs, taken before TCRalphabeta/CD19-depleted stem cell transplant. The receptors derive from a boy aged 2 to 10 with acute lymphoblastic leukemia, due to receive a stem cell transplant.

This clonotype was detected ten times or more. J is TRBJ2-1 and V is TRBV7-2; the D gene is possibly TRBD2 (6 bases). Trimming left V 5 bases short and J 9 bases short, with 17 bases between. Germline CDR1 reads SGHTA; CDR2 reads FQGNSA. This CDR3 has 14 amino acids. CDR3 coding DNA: TGTGCCAGCAGCCCCGACGGAGGGCGCAGTGAGCAGTTCTTC. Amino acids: CASSPDGGRSEQFF.

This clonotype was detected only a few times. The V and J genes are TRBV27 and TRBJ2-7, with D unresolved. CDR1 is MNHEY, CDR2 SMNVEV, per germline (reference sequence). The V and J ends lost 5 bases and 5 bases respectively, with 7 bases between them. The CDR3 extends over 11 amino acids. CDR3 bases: TGTGCCAGCAGTATCAGCAACGAGCAGTACTTC. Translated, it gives CASSISNEQYF.

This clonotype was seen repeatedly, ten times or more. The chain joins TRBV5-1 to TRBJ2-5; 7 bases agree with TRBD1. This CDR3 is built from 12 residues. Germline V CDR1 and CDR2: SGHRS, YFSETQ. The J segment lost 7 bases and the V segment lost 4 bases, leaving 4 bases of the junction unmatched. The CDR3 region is CASSQGQATQYF. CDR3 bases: TGCGCCAGCAGCCAAGGACAGGCGACCCAGTACTTC.

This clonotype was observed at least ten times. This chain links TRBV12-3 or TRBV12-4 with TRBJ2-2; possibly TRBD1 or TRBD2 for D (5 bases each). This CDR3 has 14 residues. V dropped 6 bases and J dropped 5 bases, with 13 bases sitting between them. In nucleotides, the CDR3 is TGTGCCAGCAGCGGGACGGGACGAACCGGGGAGCTGTTTTTT. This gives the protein CASSGTGRTGELFF.

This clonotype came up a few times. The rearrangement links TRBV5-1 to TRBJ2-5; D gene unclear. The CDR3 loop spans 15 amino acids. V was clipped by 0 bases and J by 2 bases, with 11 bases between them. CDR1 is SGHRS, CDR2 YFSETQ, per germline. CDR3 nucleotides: TGCGCCAGCAGCTTGGCCCCGACAATTCAAGAGACCCAGTACTTC. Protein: CASSLAPTIQETQYF.

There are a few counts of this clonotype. Here the CDR3 reads CASSRSGIEDTQYF. The CDR3 coding sequence is TGTGCCAGCAGCCGCTCGGGTATAGAGGATACGCAGTATTTT. The chain combines TRBV11-2 with TRBJ2-3; D is ambiguous. The CDR3 contains 14 residues. CDR1 is SGHAT and CDR2 is FQNNGV in the germline V gene. Trimming took off 5 bases at V and 6 bases at J, with 15 bases between the two ends. The full variable domain, rest sourced from reference TRBV11-2 and TRBJ2-3, is EAGVAQSPRYKIIEKRQSVAFWCNPISGHATLYWYQQILGQGPKLLIQFQNNGVVDDSQLPKDRFSAERLKGVDSTLKIQPAKLEDSAVYLCASSRSGIEDTQYFGPGTRLTVL.

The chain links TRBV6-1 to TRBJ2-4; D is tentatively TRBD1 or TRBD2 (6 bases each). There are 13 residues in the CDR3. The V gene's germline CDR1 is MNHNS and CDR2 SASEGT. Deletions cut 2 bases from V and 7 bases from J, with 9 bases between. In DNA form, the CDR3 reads TGTGCCAGCAGTGAAACAGGGAGGAACATTCAGTACTTC. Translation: CASSETGRNIQYF.

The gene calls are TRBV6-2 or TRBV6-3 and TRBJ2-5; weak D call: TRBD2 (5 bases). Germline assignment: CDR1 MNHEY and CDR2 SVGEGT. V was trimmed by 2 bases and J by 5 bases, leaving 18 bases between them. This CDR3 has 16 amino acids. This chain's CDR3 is CASSYPDRVGMETQYF. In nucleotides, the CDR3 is TGTGCCAGCAGTTACCCAGATCGGGTCGGGATGGAGACCCAGTACTTC.

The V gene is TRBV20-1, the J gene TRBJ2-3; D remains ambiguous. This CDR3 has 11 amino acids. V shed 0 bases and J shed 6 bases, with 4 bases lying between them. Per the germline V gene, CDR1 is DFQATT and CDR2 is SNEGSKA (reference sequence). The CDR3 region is CSARDRDTQYF. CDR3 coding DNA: TGCAGTGCTAGAGATAGGGATACGCAGTATTTT.

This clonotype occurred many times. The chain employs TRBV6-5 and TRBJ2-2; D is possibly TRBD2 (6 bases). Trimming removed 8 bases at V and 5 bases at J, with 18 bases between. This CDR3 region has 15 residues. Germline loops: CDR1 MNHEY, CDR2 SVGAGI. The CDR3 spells CASAPGGLPTGELFF. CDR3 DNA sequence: TGTGCCAGCGCCCCAGGAGGACTACCTACCGGGGAGCTGTTTTTT.

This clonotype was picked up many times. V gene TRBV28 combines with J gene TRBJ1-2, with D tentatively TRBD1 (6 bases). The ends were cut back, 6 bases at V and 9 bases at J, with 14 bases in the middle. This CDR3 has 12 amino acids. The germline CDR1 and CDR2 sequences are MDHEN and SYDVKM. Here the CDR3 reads CASSFTGNRYTF. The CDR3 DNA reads TGTGCCAGCAGCTTTACAGGGAATCGCTACACCTTC.

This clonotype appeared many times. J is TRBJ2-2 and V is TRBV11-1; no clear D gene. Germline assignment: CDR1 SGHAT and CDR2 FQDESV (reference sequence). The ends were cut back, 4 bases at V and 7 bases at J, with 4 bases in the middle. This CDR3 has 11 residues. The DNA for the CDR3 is TGTGCCAGCAGCTCCCTCGGGGAGCTGTTTTTT. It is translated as CASSSLGELFF.

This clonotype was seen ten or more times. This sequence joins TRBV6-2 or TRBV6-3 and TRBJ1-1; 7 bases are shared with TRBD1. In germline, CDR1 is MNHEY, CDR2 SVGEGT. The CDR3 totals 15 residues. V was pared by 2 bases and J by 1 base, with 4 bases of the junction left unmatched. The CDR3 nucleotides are TGTGCCAGCAGTTACCTGCCAGGGGGGAACACTGAAGCTTTCTTT. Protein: CASSYLPGGNTEAFF.

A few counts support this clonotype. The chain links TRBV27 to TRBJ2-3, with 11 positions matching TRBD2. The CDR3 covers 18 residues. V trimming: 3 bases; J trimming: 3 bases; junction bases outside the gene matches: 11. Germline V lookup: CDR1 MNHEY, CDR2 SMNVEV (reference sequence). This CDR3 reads CASSFLPGLAEATDTQYF. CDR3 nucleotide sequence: TGTGCCAGCAGTTTCCTCCCGGGACTAGCGGAGGCTACAGATACGCAGTATTTT.

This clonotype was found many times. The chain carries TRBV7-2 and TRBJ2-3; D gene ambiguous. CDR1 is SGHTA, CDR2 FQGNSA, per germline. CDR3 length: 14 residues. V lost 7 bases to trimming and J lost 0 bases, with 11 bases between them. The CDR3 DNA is TGTGCCAGCACCTGGTCTTCTAGCACAGATACGCAGTATTTT. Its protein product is CASTWSSSTDTQYF.

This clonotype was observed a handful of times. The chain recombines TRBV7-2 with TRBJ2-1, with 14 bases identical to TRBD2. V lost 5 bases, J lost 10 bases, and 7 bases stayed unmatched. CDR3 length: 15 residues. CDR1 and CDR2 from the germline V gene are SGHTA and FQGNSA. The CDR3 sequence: CASSPGLAGAKEQFF. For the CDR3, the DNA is TGTGCCAGCAGCCCGGGACTAGCGGGAGCCAAGGAGCAGTTCTTC.

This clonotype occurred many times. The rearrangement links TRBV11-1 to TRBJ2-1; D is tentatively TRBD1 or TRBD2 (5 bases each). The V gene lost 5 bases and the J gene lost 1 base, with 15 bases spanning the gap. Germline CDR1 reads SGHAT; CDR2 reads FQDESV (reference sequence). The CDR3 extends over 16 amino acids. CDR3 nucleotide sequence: TGTGCCAGCAGCCTCCGTCGGGGCATGTCCTACAATGAGCAGTTCTTC. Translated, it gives CASSLRRGMSYNEQFF.

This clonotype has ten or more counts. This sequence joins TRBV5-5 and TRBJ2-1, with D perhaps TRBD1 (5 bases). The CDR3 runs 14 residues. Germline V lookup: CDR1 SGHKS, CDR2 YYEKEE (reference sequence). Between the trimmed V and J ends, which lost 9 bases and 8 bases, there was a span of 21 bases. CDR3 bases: TGTGCCACCGCGGAAGCAGAAAGGGGCCATGAGCAGTTCTTC. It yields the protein CATAEAERGHEQFF. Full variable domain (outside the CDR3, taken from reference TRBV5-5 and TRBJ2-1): DAGVTQSPTHLIKTRGQQVTLRCSPISGHKSVSWYQQVLGQGPQFIFQYYEKEERGRGNFPDRFSARQFPNYSSELNVNALLLGDSALYLCATAEAERGHEQFFGPGTRLTVL.

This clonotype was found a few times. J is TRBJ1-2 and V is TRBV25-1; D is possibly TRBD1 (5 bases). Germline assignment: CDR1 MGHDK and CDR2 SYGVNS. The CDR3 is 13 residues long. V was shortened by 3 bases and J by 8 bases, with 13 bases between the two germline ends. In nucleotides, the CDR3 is TGTGCCAGCAGTGATATGGGACGTTACGGCTACACCTTC. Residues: CASSDMGRYGYTF.

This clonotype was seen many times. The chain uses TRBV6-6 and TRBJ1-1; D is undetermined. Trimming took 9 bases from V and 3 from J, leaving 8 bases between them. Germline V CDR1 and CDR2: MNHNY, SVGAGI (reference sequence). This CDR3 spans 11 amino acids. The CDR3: CASSRDTEAFF. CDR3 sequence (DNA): TGTGCCAGTAGCCGGGACACTGAAGCTTTCTTT.

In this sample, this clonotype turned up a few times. The CDR3 sequence: CASRPTILPGELFF. CDR3 DNA sequence: TGTGCCAGTAGACCGACGATCCTACCGGGGGAGCTGTTTTTT. V is TRBV19 and J is TRBJ2-2; D call uncertain. Germline V gene lookup returns CDR1 LNHDA and CDR2 SQIVND (reference sequence). V lost 6 bases and J lost 8, with 16 bases in between. This CDR3 spans 14 amino acids.

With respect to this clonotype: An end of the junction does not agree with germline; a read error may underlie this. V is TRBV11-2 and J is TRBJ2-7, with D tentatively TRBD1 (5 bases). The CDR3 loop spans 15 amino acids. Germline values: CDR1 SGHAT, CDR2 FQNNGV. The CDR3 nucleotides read TGTACCAGCAGCTTAGGCCGACAGATCTCCTACGAGCAGTACTTC. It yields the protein CTSSLGRQISYEQYF. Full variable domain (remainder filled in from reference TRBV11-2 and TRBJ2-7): EAGVAQSPRYKIIEKRQSVAFWCNPISGHATLYWYQQILGQGPKLLIQFQNNGVVDDSQLPKDRFSAERLKGVDSTLKIQPAKLEDSAVYLCTSSLGRQISYEQYFGPGTRLTVT.

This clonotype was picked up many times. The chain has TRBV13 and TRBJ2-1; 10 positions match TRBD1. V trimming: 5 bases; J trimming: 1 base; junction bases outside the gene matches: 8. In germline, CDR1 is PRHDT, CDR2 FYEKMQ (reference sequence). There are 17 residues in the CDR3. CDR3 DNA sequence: TGTGCCAGCAGCACTGAGACAGGGGGCGCTTCCTACAATGAGCAGTTCTTC. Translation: CASSTETGGASYNEQFF.

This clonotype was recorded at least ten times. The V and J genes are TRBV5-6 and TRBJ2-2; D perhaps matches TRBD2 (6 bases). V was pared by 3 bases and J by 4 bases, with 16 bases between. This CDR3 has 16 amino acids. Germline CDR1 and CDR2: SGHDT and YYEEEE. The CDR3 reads CASSSTSIVGTGELFF. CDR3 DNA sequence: TGTGCCAGCAGCTCCACTAGCATCGTGGGCACCGGGGAGCTGTTTTTT. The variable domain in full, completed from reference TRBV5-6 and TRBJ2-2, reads DAGVTQSPTHLIKTRGQQVTLRCSPKSGHDTVSWYQQALGQGPQFIFQYYEEEERQRGNFPDRFSGHQFPNYSSELNVNALLLGDSALYLCASSSTSIVGTGELFFGEGSRLTVL.

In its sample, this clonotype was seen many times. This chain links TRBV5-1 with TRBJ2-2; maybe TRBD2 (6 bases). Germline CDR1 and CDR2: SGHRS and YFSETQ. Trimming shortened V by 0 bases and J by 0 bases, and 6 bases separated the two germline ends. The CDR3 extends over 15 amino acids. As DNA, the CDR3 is TGCGCCAGCAGCTTGGGGACTACGAACACCGGGGAGCTGTTTTTT. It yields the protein CASSLGTTNTGELFF. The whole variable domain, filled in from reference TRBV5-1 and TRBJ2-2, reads KAGVTQTPRYLIKTRGQQVTLSCSPISGHRSVSWYQQTPGQGLQFLFEYFSETQRNKGNFPGRFSGRQFSNSRSEMNVSTLELGDSALYLCASSLGTTNTGELFFGEGSRLTVL.